Shown below are 2 T cell receptor beta chains from a single sample sequenced in a study of T cell responses to AZD1222 COVID-19 vaccine. Generated by immunoSEQ multiplex PCR, the TCRdb table keeps only in-frame clones and is missing some. The data show 110,000 to 150,000 clones, just under 95% seen once. The sequencing here drew on peripheral blood, taken on day 0 of AZD1222 vaccination. These receptors all come from an adult in good health.

The chain has TRBV11-2 and TRBJ1-5; D gene ambiguous. This CDR3 has 13 residues. The germline V gene has CDR1 SGHAT and CDR2 FQNNGV. Trimming stripped 3 bases from V and 5 bases from J, with 8 bases between. The CDR3: CASSFKGDQPQHF. The CDR3 DNA follows: TGTGCCAGCAGCTTCAAAGGAGATCAGCCCCAGCATTTT.

The chain employs TRBV27 and TRBJ1-5; tentatively, D is TRBD1 (5 bases). V was pared by 5 bases and J by 5 bases, with 16 bases between. The CDR3 spans 15 residues. Germline values: CDR1 MNHEY, CDR2 SMNVEV (reference sequence). The CDR3 DNA sequence: TGTGCCAGCAGTGCCGGGACCCTGGGGGATCAGCCCCAGCATTTT. Encoded protein: CASSAGTLGDQPQHF.